The T cell receptor beta chain described here comes from a study of blood T cells in healthy people across ages (dated by TCRdb to between 2014 and 2017). Background on the whole study: In model experiments, template switching captured about one uniquely barcoded TCR beta cDNA molecule for every two T cells. To track age-related changes in TCR beta repertoire diversity, the study relied on deep sequencing normalized with unique cDNA molecular identifiers. The donors were divided into four age groups: young (average around 16 years), middle-aged (about 39), aged (around 67) and long-lived (82). To avoid experimental bias, donors of different ages were distributed randomly across sequencing lanes. Using the same blood draw, the study looked at two additional independent replicas of 1 million unique cDNA reads for two donors, one aged 18 to 29 and the other aged 80 or older.

The 40 or so donors, aged about 6 to 95 years, were systemically healthy Caucasian individuals from Russia. Around 9.8 milliliters of peripheral blood were collected from each donor into EDTA-treated Vacutainer tubes. Ficoll-Paque density-gradient centrifugation was used to isolate PBMCs, with at least 6.5 million per sample. Total RNA, at least 5.5 micrograms per sample, was extracted from PBMCs with Trizol reagent. For every donor, flow cytometry on a PBMC aliquot measured the percentage of naive CD45RAhigh/CD27high T cells. The paper as a whole reports these results and caveats: Estimates of total diversity based on one million sequenced T cells were considered lower bounds and underestimates. The long-lived group showed more naive CD4+ T cells, fewer expanded clones and increased TCR diversity than the aged group, suggesting age selection. As age increased, observed TCR beta diversity per million T cells dropped in a roughly linear way, and a significant reduction was already evident by age 40. Since profiling was done on bulk unsorted PBMCs, naive and antigen-experienced compartments could not be conclusively compared. Observed TCR beta diversity correlated strongly with the percentage of naive T cells measured by flow cytometry. Donor CMV infection status was unknown, potentially confounding age-related changes in expanded clonotypes.

In this sample, this clonotype turned up many times. The antigen it binds to is not known. The record has no base qualities; no much larger clone is one base away. The library was prepared using 5' RACE. The sequencing machine was an Illumina HiSeq 2500. A second PCR of 7 to 11 cycles was run with a J-beta primer mix and a sample-barcoded 5' primer. Each TCR beta cDNA molecule received a unique molecular identifier from a template-switch 5' adaptor carrying 12 random nucleotides. Each sample yielded at least 2.5 million CDR3-containing paired-end reads. The Mint cDNA synthesis kit, primed by a TRBC-specific oligonucleotide, was used to synthesize first-strand cDNA from all RNA. Following uracil-DNA glycosylase treatment, all cDNA underwent a first 18-cycle PCR with the universal primers M1SS and BC2_uni_R. On the authors' methods: Each sample was normalized by randomly selecting 1 million high-quality reads, each carrying a distinct molecular identifier. Reads with shared molecular identifiers were discarded instead of being binned into consensus sequences. MiTCR, run with a Q25 quality threshold and the strictest error-elimination algorithm, handled CDR3 identification, clonotype clustering and error correction. A nonparametric unseen species model with Euler transformation was used to estimate lower-bound total TCR beta diversity. TCRdb trimmed public reads at Q25 via fastp, called clones via MiXCR and kept in-frame beta chains. Duplicate CDR3 protein sequences are folded into a single record with the most common DNA and genes. The V and J calls reflect TCRdb's pipeline rather than the authors' work. This sample is represented by about 1,500,000 distinct CDR3 sequences; 28% of them were singletons. The top ten hold over 7% of the sample.

Measured from the cysteine to the phenylalanine, the CDR3 is 12 residues long. Only the CDR3 DNA stays, 36 bases, in frame from base 1. The germline V gene supplies CDR1 SQVTM and CDR2 ANQGSEA. Trimming accounts for 8 bases at V and 2 bases at J, while the number of junction bases matched to no gene is 6. This clonotype was sampled from a woman in her 30s in good health. Recombination connected TRBV29-1 to TRBJ2-7, with TRBD2 matching 7 junction bases. Sequences were obtained from blood. DNA sequence: TGCAGCATAGGGGAGGGGCCCTACGAGCAGTACTTC. It translates to CSIGEGPYEQYF.